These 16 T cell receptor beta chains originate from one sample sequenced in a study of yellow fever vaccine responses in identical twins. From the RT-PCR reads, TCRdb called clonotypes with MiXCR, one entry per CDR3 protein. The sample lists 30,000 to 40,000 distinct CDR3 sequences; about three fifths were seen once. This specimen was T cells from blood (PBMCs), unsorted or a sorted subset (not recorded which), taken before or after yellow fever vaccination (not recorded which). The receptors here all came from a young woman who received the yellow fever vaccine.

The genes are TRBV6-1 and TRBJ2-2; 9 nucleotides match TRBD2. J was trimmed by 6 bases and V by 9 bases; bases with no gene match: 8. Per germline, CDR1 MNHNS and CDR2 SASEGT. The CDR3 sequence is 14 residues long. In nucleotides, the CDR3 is TGTGCCAGTAGTCTAGCGGGGAGGGCCGGGGAGCTGTTTTTT. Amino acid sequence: CASSLAGRAGELFF.

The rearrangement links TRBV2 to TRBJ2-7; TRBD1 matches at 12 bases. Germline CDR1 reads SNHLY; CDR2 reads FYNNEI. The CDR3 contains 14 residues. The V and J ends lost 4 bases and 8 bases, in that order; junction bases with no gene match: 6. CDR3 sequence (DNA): TGTGCCAGCAGTGTGGGGACAGGGGGCACCCAGCAGTACTTC. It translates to CASSVGTGGTQQYF.

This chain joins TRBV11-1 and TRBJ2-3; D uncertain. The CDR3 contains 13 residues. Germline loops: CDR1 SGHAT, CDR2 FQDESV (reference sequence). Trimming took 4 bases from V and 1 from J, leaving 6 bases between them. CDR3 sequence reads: CASSWAGTDTQYF. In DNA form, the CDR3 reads TGTGCCAGCAGCTGGGCGGGCACAGATACGCAGTATTTT.

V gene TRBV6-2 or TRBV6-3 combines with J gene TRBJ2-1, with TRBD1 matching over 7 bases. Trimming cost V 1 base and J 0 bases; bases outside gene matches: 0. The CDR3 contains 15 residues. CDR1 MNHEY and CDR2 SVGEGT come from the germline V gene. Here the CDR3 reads CASSYYRGSYNEQFF. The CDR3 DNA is TGTGCCAGCAGTTACTACAGGGGCTCCTACAATGAGCAGTTCTTC.

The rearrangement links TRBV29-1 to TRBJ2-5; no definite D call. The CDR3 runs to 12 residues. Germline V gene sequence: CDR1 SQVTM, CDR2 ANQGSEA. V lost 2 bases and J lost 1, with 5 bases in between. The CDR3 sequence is CSVEFGQETQYF. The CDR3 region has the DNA TGCAGCGTTGAATTCGGCCAAGAGACCCAGTACTTC.

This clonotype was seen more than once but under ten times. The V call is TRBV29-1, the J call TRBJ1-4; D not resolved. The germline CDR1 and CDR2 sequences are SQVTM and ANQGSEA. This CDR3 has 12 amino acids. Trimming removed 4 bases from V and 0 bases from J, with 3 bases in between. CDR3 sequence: CSVGATNEKLFF. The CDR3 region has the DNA TGCAGCGTTGGTGCAACTAATGAAAAACTGTTTTTT.

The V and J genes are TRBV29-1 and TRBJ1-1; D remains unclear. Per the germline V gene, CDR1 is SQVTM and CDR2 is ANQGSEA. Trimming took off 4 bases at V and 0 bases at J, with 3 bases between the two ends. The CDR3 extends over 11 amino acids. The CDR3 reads CSVALNTEAFF. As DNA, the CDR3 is TGCAGCGTTGCCCTGAACACTGAAGCTTTCTTT.

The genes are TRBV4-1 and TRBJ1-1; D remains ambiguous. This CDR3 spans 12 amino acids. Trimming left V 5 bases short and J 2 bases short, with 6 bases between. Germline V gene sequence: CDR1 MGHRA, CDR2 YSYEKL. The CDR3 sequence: CASSSPNTEAFF. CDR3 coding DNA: TGCGCCAGCAGCTCGCCAAACACTGAAGCTTTCTTT.

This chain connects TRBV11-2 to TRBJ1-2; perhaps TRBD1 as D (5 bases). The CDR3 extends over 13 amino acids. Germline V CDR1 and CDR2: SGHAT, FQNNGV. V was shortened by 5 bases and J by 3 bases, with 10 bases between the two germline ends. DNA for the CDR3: TGTGCCAGCAGCCTGACAGAGGACTATGGCTACACCTTC. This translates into CASSLTEDYGYTF.

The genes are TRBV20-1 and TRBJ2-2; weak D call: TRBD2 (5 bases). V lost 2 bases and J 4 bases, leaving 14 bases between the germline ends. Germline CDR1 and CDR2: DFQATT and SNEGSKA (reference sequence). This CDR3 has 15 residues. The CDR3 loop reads CSARRTGEFTGELFF. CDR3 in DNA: TGCAGTGCTAGACGGACTGGCGAGTTCACCGGGGAGCTGTTTTTT.

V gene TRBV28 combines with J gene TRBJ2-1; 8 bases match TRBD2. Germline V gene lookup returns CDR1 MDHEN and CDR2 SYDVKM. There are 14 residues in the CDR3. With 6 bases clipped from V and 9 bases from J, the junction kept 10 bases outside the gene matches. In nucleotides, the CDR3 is TGTGCCAGCAGCCTTGGGCTAGCGGGCGGTGAGCAGTTCTTC. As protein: CASSLGLAGGEQFF.

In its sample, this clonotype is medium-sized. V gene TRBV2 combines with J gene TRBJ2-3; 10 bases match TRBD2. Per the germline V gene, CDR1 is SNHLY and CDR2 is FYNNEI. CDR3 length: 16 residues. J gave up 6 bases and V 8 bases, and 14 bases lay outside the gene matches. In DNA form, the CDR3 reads TGTGCCAGCCTCCCTATGAGCGGGGGGGGTACGGATACGCAGTATTTT. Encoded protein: CASLPMSGGGTDTQYF. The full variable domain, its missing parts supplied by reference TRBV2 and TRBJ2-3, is EPEVTQTPSHQVTQMGQEVILRCVPISNHLYFYWYRQILGQKVEFLVSFYNNEISEKSEIFDDQFSVERPDGSNFTLKIRSTKLEDSAMYFCASLPMSGGGTDTQYFGPGTRLTVL.

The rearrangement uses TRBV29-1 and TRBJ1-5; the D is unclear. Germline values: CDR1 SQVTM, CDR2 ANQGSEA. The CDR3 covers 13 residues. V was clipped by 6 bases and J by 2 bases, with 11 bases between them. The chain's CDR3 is CSVDPGGNQPQHF. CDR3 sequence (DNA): TGCAGCGTCGACCCCGGAGGCAATCAGCCCCAGCATTTT.

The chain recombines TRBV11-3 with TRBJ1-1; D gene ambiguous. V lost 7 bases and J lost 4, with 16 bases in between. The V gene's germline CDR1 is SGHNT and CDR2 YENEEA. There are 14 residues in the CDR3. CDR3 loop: CASNLPGVGTEAFF. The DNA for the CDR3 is TGTGCCAGCAACCTCCCTGGGGTCGGCACTGAAGCTTTCTTT.

This chain's CDR3 is CASSGSGRGITSGGARKTQYF. The CDR3 DNA is TGTGCCAGCAGTGGGTCTGGGCGCGGGATAACTAGCGGGGGGGCGAGAAAGACCCAGTACTTC. The chain recombines TRBV2 with TRBJ2-5, with 13 bases lining up with TRBD2. The V gene end was trimmed by 4 bases and the J gene end by 6 bases; junction bases not matched to a gene: 23. The CDR3 is made up of 21 amino acids. The germline CDR1 and CDR2 sequences are SNHLY and FYNNEI.

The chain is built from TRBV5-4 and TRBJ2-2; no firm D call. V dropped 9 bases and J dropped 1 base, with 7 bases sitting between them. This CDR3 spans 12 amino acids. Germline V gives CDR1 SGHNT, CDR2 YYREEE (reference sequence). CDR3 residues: CATTKNTGELFF. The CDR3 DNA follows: TGTGCCACCACGAAGAACACCGGGGAGCTGTTTTTT.